This T cell receptor beta chain was found in a study of pediatric ulcerative colitis. Study results and limitations: No controls had the two rectal clonotypes shared by ulcerative colitis patients.

Here immunoSEQ multiplex PCR was the method, and the copy in TCRdb shows in-frame clones only, minus some. The sample includes about 64,000 clones, about three quarters of them seen just once. This clone came up once. Its specificity is not known. Germline CDR1 SSHAT, CDR2 FNYEAQ (reference sequence). This CDR3 contains 13 residues. V was cut by 5 bases and J by 4 bases, with 9 bases left in between. This chain joins TRBV7-7 and TRBJ2-1; the D is unclear. The sequence was obtained from a boy younger than 18 with moderate ulcerative colitis. Sequencing used blood. In DNA form, the CDR3 reads TGTGCCAGCAGCCTCGGGTATTACAATGAGCAGTTCTTC. This gives the protein CASSLGYYNEQFF.